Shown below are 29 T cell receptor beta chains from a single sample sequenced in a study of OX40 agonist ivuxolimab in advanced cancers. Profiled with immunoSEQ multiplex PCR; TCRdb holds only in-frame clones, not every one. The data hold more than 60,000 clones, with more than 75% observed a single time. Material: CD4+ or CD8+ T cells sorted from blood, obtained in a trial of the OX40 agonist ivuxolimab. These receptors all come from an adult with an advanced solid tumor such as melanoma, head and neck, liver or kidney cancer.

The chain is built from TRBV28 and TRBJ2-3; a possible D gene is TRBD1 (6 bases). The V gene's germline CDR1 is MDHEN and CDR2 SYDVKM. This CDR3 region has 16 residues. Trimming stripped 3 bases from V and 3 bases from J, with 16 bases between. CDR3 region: CASSLGTGLMTDTQYF. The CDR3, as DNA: TGTGCCAGCAGTTTGGGTACAGGGTTAATGACAGATACGCAGTATTTT.

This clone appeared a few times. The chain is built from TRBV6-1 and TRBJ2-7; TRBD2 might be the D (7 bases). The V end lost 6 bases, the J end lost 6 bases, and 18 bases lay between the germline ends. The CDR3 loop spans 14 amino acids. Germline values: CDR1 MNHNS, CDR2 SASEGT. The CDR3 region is CASSDPGEGSEQYF. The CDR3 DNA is TGTGCCAGCAGCGACCCAGGGGAGGGGAGCGAGCAGTACTTC.

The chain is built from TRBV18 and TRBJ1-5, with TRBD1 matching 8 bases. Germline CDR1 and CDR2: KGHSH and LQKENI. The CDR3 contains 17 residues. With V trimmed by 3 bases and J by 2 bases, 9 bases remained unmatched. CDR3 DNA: TGTGCCAGCTCACCCCAGAGAAAGACAGGGGGCAATCAGCCCCAGCATTTT. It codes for CASSPQRKTGGNQPQHF.

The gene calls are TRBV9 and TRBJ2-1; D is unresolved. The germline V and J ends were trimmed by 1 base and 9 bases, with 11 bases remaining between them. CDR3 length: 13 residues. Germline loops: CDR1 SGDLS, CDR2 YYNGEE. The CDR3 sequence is CASSVIGSSEQFF. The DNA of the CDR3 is TGTGCCAGCAGCGTAATAGGGTCGAGTGAGCAGTTCTTC. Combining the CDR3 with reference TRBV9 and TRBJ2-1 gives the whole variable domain DSGVTQTPKHLITATGQRVTLRCSPRSGDLSVYWYQQSLDQGLQFLIQYYNGEERAKGNILERFSAQQFPDLHSELNLSSLELGDSALYFCASSVIGSSEQFFGPGTRLTVL.

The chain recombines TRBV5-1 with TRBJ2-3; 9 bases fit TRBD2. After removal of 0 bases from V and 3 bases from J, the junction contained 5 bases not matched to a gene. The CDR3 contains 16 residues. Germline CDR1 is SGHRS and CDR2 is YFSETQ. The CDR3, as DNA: TGCGCCAGCAGCTTGGCGTCTAGCGGGGTAACAGATACGCAGTATTTT. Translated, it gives CASSLASSGVTDTQYF.

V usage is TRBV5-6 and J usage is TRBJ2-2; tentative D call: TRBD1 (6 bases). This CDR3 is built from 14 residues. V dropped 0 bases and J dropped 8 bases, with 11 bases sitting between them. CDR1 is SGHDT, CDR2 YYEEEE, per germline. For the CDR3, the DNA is TGTGCCAGCAGCTTGGAACAGGGTTTTGGGGAGCTGTTTTTT. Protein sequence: CASSLEQGFGELFF.

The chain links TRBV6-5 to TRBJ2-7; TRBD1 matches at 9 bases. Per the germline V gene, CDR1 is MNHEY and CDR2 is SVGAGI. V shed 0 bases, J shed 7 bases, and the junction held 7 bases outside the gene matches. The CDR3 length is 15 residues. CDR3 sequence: CASSYSRDRVSEQYF. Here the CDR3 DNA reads TGTGCCAGCAGTTACTCGAGGGACAGGGTATCTGAGCAGTACTTC.

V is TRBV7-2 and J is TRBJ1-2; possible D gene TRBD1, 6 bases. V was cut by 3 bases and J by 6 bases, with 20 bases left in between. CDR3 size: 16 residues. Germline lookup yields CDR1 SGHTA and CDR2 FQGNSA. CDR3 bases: TGTGCCAGCAGCTTGGATTTGAGCCTCAACAGGGATGGCTACACCTTC. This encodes CASSLDLSLNRDGYTF.

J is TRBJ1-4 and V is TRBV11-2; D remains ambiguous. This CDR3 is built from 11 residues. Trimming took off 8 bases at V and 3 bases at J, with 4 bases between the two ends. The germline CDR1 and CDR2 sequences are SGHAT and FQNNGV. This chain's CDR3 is CASQANEKLFF. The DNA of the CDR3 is TGTGCCAGCCAGGCTAATGAAAAACTGTTTTTT.

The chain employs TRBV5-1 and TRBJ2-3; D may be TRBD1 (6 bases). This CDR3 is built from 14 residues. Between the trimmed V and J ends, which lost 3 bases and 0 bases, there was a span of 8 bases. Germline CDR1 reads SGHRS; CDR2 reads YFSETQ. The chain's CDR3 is CASSYGQSTDTQYF. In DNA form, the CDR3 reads TGCGCCAGCAGCTACGGACAGAGCACAGATACGCAGTATTTT.

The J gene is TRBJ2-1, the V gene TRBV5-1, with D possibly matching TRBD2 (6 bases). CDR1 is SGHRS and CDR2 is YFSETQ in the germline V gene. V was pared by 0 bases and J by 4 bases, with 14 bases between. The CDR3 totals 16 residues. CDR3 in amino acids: CASSLDSLGGYNEQFF. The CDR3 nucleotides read TGCGCCAGCAGCTTGGATAGCCTTGGGGGGTACAATGAGCAGTTCTTC.

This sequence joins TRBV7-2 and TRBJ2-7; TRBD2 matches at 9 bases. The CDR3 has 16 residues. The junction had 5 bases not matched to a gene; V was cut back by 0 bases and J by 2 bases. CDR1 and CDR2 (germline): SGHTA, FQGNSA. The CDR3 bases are TGTGCCAGCAGCTTAGCTCTGGCGGGAGGGCCCTACGAGCAGTACTTC. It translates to CASSLALAGGPYEQYF.

This CDR3 is CASSRLAGGPQDTQYF. CDR3 sequence (DNA): TGCGCCAGCAGCCGACTAGCGGGGGGGCCGCAAGATACGCAGTATTTT. This chain connects TRBV5-1 to TRBJ2-3; 14 positions agree with TRBD2. This CDR3 is 16 amino acids long. V trimming: 4 bases; J trimming: 5 bases; junction bases outside the gene matches: 6. The germline V gene encodes CDR1 SGHRS and CDR2 YFSETQ.

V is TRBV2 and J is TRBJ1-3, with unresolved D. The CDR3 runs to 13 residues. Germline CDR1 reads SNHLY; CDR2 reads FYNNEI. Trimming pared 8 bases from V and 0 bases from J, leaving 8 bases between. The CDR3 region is CASVGTSGNTIYF. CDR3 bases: TGTGCCAGCGTAGGAACCTCTGGAAACACCATATATTTT.

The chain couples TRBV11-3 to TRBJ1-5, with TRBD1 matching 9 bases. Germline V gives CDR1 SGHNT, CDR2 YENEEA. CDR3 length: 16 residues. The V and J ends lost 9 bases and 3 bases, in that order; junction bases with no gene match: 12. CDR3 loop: CASPQAGTGSNQPQHF. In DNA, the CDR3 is TGTGCCAGTCCTCAAGCCGGGACAGGGTCCAATCAGCCCCAGCATTTT.

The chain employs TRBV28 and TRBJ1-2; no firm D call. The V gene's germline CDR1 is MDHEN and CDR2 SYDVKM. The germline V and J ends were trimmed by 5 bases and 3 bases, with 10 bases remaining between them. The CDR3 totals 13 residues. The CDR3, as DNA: TGTGCCAGCAGTCTACTTAATGACTATGGCTACACCTTC. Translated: CASSLLNDYGYTF.

CDR3 region: CASSPRTGNTGELFF. The CDR3 DNA reads TGTGCCAGCAGCCCCCGGACAGGGAACACCGGGGAGCTGTTTTTT. The rearrangement joins TRBV13 to TRBJ2-2; 7 bases align to TRBD1. The trim removed 5 bases at V and 1 base at J, leaving 4 bases unmatched. The germline gives CDR1 PRHDT, CDR2 FYEKMQ (reference sequence). This CDR3 has 15 amino acids.

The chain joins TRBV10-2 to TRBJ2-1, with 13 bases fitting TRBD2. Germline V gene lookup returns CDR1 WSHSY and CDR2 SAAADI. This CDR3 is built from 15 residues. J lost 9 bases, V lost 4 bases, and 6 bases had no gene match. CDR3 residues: CASSVGLAGVSEQFF. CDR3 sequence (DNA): TGCGCCAGCAGTGTTGGACTAGCGGGAGTAAGTGAGCAGTTCTTC.

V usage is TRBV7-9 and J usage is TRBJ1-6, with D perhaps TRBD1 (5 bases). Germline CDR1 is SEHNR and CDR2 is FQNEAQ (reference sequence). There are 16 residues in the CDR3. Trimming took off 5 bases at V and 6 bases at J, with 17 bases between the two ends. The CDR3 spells CASSPGDEGGNSPLHF. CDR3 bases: TGTGCCAGCAGCCCGGGGGACGAGGGCGGTAATTCACCCCTCCACTTT.

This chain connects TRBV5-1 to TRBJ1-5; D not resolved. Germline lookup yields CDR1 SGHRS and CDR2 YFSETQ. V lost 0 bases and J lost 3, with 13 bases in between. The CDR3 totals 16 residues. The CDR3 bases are TGCGCCAGCAGCTTGGGGTCGGGAGCGAACAATCAGCCCCAGCATTTT. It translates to CASSLGSGANNQPQHF.

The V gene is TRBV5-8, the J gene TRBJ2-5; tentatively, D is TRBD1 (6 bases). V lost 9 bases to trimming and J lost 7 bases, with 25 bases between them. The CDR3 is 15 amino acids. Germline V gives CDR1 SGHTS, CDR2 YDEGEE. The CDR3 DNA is TGTGCCACCCAAAGAGGGACAAATAAGAAGGGGACCCAGTACTTC. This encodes CATQRGTNKKGTQYF.

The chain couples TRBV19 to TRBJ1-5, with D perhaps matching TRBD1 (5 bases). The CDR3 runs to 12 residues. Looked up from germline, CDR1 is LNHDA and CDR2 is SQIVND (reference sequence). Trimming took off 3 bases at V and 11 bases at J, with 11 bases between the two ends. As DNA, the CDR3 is TGTGCCAGTAGTATGCCCCAGGGTACCCAGCATTTT. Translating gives CASSMPQGTQHF. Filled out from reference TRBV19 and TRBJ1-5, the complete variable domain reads DGGITQSPKYLFRKEGQNVTLSCEQNLNHDAMYWYRQDPGQGLRLIYYSQIVNDFQKGDIAEGYSVSREKKESFPLTVTSAQKNPTAFYLCASSMPQGTQHFGDGTRLSIL.

Written as DNA, the CDR3 is TGTGCCAGCAGCGTCGGACAGGGGCTCACTAACTATGGCTACACCTTC. Protein sequence: CASSVGQGLTNYGYTF. The V gene is TRBV5-4, the J gene TRBJ1-2, with 9 bases aligning to TRBD1. J lost 0 bases, V lost 4 bases, and 7 bases had no gene match. The length of the CDR3 is 16 residues. Per the germline V gene, CDR1 is SGHNT and CDR2 is YYREEE (reference sequence).

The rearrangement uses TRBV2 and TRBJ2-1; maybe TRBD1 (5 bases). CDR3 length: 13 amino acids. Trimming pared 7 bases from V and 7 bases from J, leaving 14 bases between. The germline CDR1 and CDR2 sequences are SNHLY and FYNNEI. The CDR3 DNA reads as TGTGCCAGCAATTTTCAGGGTGCAAATGAGCAGTTCTTC. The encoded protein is CASNFQGANEQFF.

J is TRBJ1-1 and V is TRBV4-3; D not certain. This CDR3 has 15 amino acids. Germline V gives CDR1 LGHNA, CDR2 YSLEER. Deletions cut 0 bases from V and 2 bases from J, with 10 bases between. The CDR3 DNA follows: TGCGCCAGCAGCCAAGATGTTATTGATAACACTGAAGCTTTCTTT. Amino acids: CASSQDVIDNTEAFF.

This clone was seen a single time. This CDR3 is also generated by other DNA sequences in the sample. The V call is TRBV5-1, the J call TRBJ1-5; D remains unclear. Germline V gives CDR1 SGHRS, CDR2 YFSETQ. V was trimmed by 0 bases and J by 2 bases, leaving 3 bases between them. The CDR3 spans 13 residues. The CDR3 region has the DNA TGCGCCAGCAGCTTGGTAGGCAATCAGCCCCAGCATTTT. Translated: CASSLVGNQPQHF. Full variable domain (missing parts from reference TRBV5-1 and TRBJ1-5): KAGVTQTPRYLIKTRGQQVTLSCSPISGHRSVSWYQQTPGQGLQFLFEYFSETQRNKGNFPGRFSGRQFSNSRSEMNVSTLELGDSALYLCASSLVGNQPQHFGDGTRLSIL.

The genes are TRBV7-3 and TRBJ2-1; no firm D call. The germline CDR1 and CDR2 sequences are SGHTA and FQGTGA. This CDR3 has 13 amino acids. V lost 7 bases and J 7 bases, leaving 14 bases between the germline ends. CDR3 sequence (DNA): TGTGCCAGCACCTTGGGCAGTAAAAATGAGCAGTTCTTC. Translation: CASTLGSKNEQFF. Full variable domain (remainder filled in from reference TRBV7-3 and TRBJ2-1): GAGVSQTPSNKVTEKGKYVELRCDPISGHTALYWYRQSLGQGPEFLIYFQGTGAADDSGLPNDRFFAVRPEGSVSTLKIQRTERGDSAVYLCASTLGSKNEQFFGPGTRLTVL.

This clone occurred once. In DNA, the CDR3 is TGTGCCAGCACCTTCACAGGCCTCCTGAACACTGAAGCTTTCTTT. Translated, it gives CASTFTGLLNTEAFF. The V call is TRBV7-2, the J call TRBJ1-1; D is possibly TRBD1 (5 bases). CDR3 length equals 15 residues. V shed 7 bases and J shed 0 bases, with 15 bases lying between them. Germline CDR1 and CDR2: SGHTA and FQGNSA.

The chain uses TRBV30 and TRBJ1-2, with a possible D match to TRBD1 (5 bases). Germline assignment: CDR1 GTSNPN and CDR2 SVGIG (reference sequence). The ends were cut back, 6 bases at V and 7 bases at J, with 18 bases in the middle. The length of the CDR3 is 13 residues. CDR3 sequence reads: CACNSVTVSGYTF. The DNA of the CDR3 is TGTGCCTGTAACTCCGTGACAGTCTCTGGCTACACCTTC.